Presented here are 25 T cell receptor beta chains from one specimen sequenced in a study of T cell changes during pregnancy in multiple sclerosis. The repertoire was sequenced with immunoSEQ multiplex PCR; TCRdb's copy has only in-frame clones and lacks some. This sample yields more than 40,000 clones, of which 90% are seen a single time; 1.4% to 1.5% belongs to the top ten. This sample comprised peripheral blood, obtained in the first trimester of pregnancy. The receptors come from a female donor in good health, enrolled as a control in a pregnancy study.

This sequence joins TRBV30 and TRBJ1-5; no clear D. CDR1 is GTSNPN, CDR2 SVGIG, per germline (reference sequence). The CDR3 is 14 amino acids. The V gene lost 0 bases and the J gene lost 2 bases, with 8 bases spanning the gap. Here the CDR3 reads CAWSVARGNQPQHF. The CDR3 DNA reads TGTGCCTGGAGTGTCGCCCGAGGCAATCAGCCCCAGCATTTT.

The chain combines TRBV6-1 with TRBJ1-5, with 8 bases that match TRBD1. V gave up 1 base and J gave up 5 bases; unmatched junction bases: 7. Germline-derived CDR1 and CDR2 are MNHNS and SASEGT. This CDR3 has 16 amino acids. The CDR3 coding sequence is TGTGCCAGCAGTGAAGTTTTGGACAGGGCGGATCAGCCCCAGCATTTT. Translation gives CASSEVLDRADQPQHF.

The V and J genes are TRBV6-1 and TRBJ2-5, with 14 bases identical to TRBD2. Trimming at V came to 2 bases and at J to 2 bases, leaving 7 bases not matched to a gene. The CDR3 has 18 amino acids. The germline V gene has CDR1 MNHNS and CDR2 SASEGT. CDR3 in amino acids: CASSELGLAGGGQETQYF. CDR3 bases: TGTGCCAGCAGTGAATTAGGACTAGCGGGGGGAGGGCAAGAGACCCAGTACTTC.

CDR3 sequence reads: CASSFTELTYNEQFF. The DNA of the CDR3 is TGTGCCAGCAGCTTCACCGAACTCACCTACAATGAGCAGTTCTTC. The chain carries TRBV13 and TRBJ2-1; no clear D. V shed 3 bases and J shed 2 bases, with 11 bases lying between them. This CDR3 has 15 residues. Germline V gives CDR1 PRHDT, CDR2 FYEKMQ (reference sequence).

This chain uses TRBV11-2 with TRBJ2-2, with 7 positions matching TRBD2. The germline V gene has CDR1 SGHAT and CDR2 FQNNGV. V dropped 5 bases and J dropped 6; count of bases not matched to a gene: 3. This CDR3 region has 13 residues. Here the CDR3 reads CASSPGGSGELFF. Written as DNA, the CDR3 is TGTGCCAGCAGCCCGGGGGGATCCGGGGAGCTGTTTTTT.

The rearrangement links TRBV30 to TRBJ1-3; D might be TRBD1 (5 bases). Per the germline V gene, CDR1 is GTSNPN and CDR2 is SVGIG (reference sequence). V gave up 2 bases and J gave up 1 base, with 12 bases separating them. The CDR3 totals 15 residues. The CDR3 loop reads CAWSRPTDSGNTIYF. Here the CDR3 DNA reads TGTGCCTGGAGTAGACCGACAGATTCTGGAAACACCATATATTTT.

This rearrangement joins TRBV7-9 to TRBJ1-5; no reliable D call. The CDR3 contains 13 residues. V was clipped by 7 bases and J by 2 bases, with 9 bases between them. Germline V lookup: CDR1 SEHNR, CDR2 FQNEAQ (reference sequence). The CDR3 coding sequence is TGTGCCAGCACCCCGAGCGGCAATCAGCCCCAGCATTTT. It codes for CASTPSGNQPQHF.

The chain combines TRBV28 with TRBJ2-1; tentatively, D is TRBD1 (5 bases). The CDR3 covers 16 residues. V was cut by 2 bases and J by 3 bases, with 14 bases left in between. Germline loops: CDR1 MDHEN, CDR2 SYDVKM. The CDR3 DNA reads TGTGCCAGCAGTTTAAGCTGGCAGGGCAACTACAATGAGCAGTTCTTC. Translation: CASSLSWQGNYNEQFF.

V and J are TRBV19 and TRBJ1-2; 7 nucleotides line up with TRBD1. The CDR3 has 14 amino acids. The germline V gene encodes CDR1 LNHDA and CDR2 SQIVND (reference sequence). V was pared by 2 bases and J by 8 bases, with 8 bases of the junction left unmatched. The CDR3 spells CASSIKGQPVGYTF. The CDR3 region has the DNA TGTGCCAGTAGTATAAAGGGACAGCCTGTAGGCTACACCTTC.

The rearrangement links TRBV21-1 to TRBJ2-7; TRBD1, as called in the table, went unchecked against the DNA. TRBV21-1 is classified as a pseudogene. The CDR3 runs to 16 residues. CDR3 loop: CASSKGPGVNLYEQYF. The CDR3 region has the DNA TGTGCCAGCAGCAAAGGGCCAGGGGTTAATCTCTACGAGCAGTACTTC.

The chain links TRBV7-4 to TRBJ2-7, with TRBD1 matching 9 bases. With 4 bases clipped from V and 2 bases from J, the junction kept 9 bases outside the gene matches. The CDR3 consists of 16 residues. Germline loops: CDR1 SGHVT, CDR2 SQSDAQ. CDR3 sequence reads: CASSSPGTGTPYEQYF. The CDR3 nucleotides read TGTGCCAGCAGCTCCCCTGGGACAGGGACCCCCTACGAGCAGTACTTC.

Details on this clone: The germline gene is not matched at one end of the junction; a read error may be the cause. The chain uses TRBV19 and TRBJ1-5; no firm D call. From germline, CDR1 is LNHDA and CDR2 SQIVND (reference sequence). CDR3 size: 12 residues. DNA for the CDR3: TGTGCCAGTAGGATAGGTGGCCAGCCCCAGCATTTT. This codes for CASRIGGQPQHF.

V usage is TRBV6-5 and J usage is TRBJ1-2; 10 nucleotides line up with TRBD1. Germline V lookup: CDR1 MNHEY, CDR2 SVGAGI. The CDR3 is 15 residues long. Unmatched junction bases numbered 9, after V lost 4 bases and J lost 7 bases. Here the CDR3 DNA reads TGTGCCAGCAGTTTCTACCCCGGGACAGGGGTTGGCTACACCTTC. It is translated as CASSFYPGTGVGYTF.

The DNA of the CDR3 is TGTGCCAGCAGCCCCTCCCGGGGGTACCCCACAGATACGCAGTATTTT. It specifies CASSPSRGYPTDTQYF. This chain joins TRBV5-8 and TRBJ2-3, with D possibly matching TRBD2 (6 bases). This CDR3 contains 16 residues. Germline-derived CDR1 and CDR2 are SGHTS and YDEGEE. V was pared by 4 bases and J by 2 bases, with 17 bases between.

This clone appeared a single time. The chain employs TRBV6-5 and TRBJ2-7, with no clear D. Germline lookup yields CDR1 MNHEY and CDR2 SVGAGI. The V gene lost 2 bases and the J gene lost 4 bases, with 12 bases spanning the gap. This CDR3 has 14 residues. The CDR3 DNA sequence: TGTGCCAGCAGTTACCGGCACGGAGTGTACGAGCAGTACTTC. Translated: CASSYRHGVYEQYF.

The chain is built from TRBV7-9 and TRBJ1-4; 9 bases fit TRBD1. J was trimmed by 2 bases and V by 6 bases; bases with no gene match: 7. CDR3 length: 16 residues. The germline gives CDR1 SEHNR, CDR2 FQNEAQ (reference sequence). This chain's CDR3 is CASSRGTGSTNEKLFF. The DNA for the CDR3 is TGTGCCAGCAGTCGCGGGACAGGGTCTACTAATGAAAAACTGTTTTTT.

V and J are TRBV1 and TRBJ2-7; TRBD1 is the table's D call and was not checked against the DNA. TRBV1 is recorded as a pseudogene. CDR3 length: 16 residues. The CDR3 sequence is CTSSHSRGPFSYEQYF. The CDR3 DNA sequence: TGCACCAGCAGCCACTCCAGGGGGCCATTCTCCTACGAGCAGTACTTC.

This clone showed up just a few times. V is TRBV18 and J is TRBJ1-6; tentative D call: TRBD1 (6 bases). V lost 5 bases to trimming and J lost 10 bases, with 15 bases between them. The CDR3 runs 14 residues. Germline assignment: CDR1 KGHSH and CDR2 LQKENI. CDR3 bases: TGTGCCAGCTCAAAACAGGGTTTAGAGTCACCCCTCCACTTT. Its translation: CASSKQGLESPLHF.

This chain uses TRBV15 with TRBJ1-5; D gene uncertain. The CDR3 is made up of 14 amino acids. Germline lookup yields CDR1 LNHNV and CDR2 YYDKDF (reference sequence). The V end lost 9 bases, the J end lost 1 base, and 13 bases lay between the germline ends. The CDR3 region has the DNA TGTGCCACTTCGTTCGGGATGAGCAATCAGCCCCAGCATTTT. Translating it yields CATSFGMSNQPQHF.

The chain has TRBV27 and TRBJ1-2; D is ambiguous. The length of the CDR3 is 15 residues. CDR1 and CDR2 (germline): MNHEY, SMNVEV (reference sequence). V shed 5 bases and J shed 4 bases, with 17 bases lying between them. The CDR3 nucleotides are TGTGCCAGCAGTGCCCTCAAAAGGGAGGGCTATGGCTACACCTTC. Translation: CASSALKREGYGYTF.

V gene TRBV6-5 combines with J gene TRBJ1-5; the match to TRBD1 covers 7 bases. CDR3 length: 15 amino acids. Germline assignment: CDR1 MNHEY and CDR2 SVGAGI. V lost 2 bases to trimming and J lost 6 bases; unmatched junction nucleotides: 7. The CDR3 nucleotides are TGTGCCAGCAGTTACACCTTCGACAGGGCTCAGCCCCAGCATTTT. Its protein is CASSYTFDRAQPQHF.

This clone was seen a few times. This rearrangement joins TRBV6-1 to TRBJ1-2; D is unclear. The CDR3 length is 14 residues. Trimming stripped 6 bases from V and 5 bases from J, with 16 bases between. Looked up from germline, CDR1 is MNHNS and CDR2 is SASEGT. The CDR3 is CASSKEFEGYGYTF. CDR3 nucleotides: TGTGCCAGCAGCAAAGAATTCGAGGGTTATGGCTACACCTTC.

The chain employs TRBV28 and TRBJ2-2, with 8 bases identical to TRBD1. The germline gives CDR1 MDHEN, CDR2 SYDVKM. V was clipped by 8 bases and J by 4 bases; unmatched bases: 3. The length of the CDR3 is 13 residues. The CDR3 region has the DNA TGTGCCAGCGACAGGGGATCCACCGGGGAGCTGTTTTTT. Translating gives CASDRGSTGELFF.

This clone was seen more than once but under ten times. The genes are TRBV28 and TRBJ2-6; 7 bases match TRBD1. The CDR3 is 16 amino acids. The trim removed 7 bases at V and 0 bases at J, leaving 6 bases unmatched. CDR1 is MDHEN, CDR2 SYDVKM, per germline. The DNA of the CDR3 is TGTGCCAGCATGGGCAGGGGGTCCTCTGGGGCCAACGTCCTGACTTTC. It specifies CASMGRGSSGANVLTF.

The rearrangement links TRBV2 to TRBJ2-3, with TRBD2 identical over 7 bases. CDR3 length: 12 residues. V lost 1 base to trimming and J lost 10 bases; unmatched junction nucleotides: 2. CDR1 SNHLY and CDR2 FYNNEI come from the germline V gene. This CDR3 is CASSEGGGPQYF. Written as DNA, the CDR3 is TGTGCCAGCAGTGAAGGGGGGGGTCCGCAGTATTTT.